The sequence of this T cell receptor (beta chain) was determined in a study of response to subunit inactivated influenza vaccine (dated by TCRdb to the late 2010s). For the study in its entirety: Deep quantitative T cell receptor repertoire profiling was used in the study to track responses to a trivalent subunit inactivated influenza vaccine.

Library construction relied on RT-PCR. For sequencing, an Illumina HiSeq 2500 was employed. TCRdb reanalyzed the raw reads on its own, using fastp at Q25 for trimming and MiXCR for clone calling, and kept in-frame beta chains. Rows matching on CDR3 protein sequence are summarized as one entry with the most common DNA and genes. The sample has 150,000 to 200,000 distinct CDR3 sequences on record, approximately 12% of them singletons. The ten largest clones represent over 25% of the sample. The research as a whole found: The authors proposed that each seasonal influenza vaccination may bring in only a limited number of new T cells.

Notes on this clonotype: Its antigen remains unidentified. Nothing much larger sits one base from this clone, and base qualities are not available.

As encoded in the germline V gene, CDR1 is SGHRS while CDR2 is YFSETQ. V is cut back by 0 bases and J by 2 bases, with 6 bases in the junction unmatched. Reading from cysteine to phenylalanine, the CDR3 counts 16 amino acids. The retained sequence is limited to the CDR3, 48 bases, with the frame set at the first base. These data also formed part of another study, on T cells expressing NK-cell markers. As the second study states: TCR beta cDNA libraries were prepared using 5'RACE template switching, which introduced a universal primer site and unique molecular identifiers. Three sorted T-cell subsets (CD3+CD56+NKG2C+, CD3+CD56+NKG2C- and CD3+CD56-NKG2C+) from about 8 donors had their TCR beta-chain repertoires profiled. Among the eight sequenced donors, only one was HCMV-seronegative, while the other seven were HCMV-seropositive. To restrict sorting to alphabetaTCR-expressing T cells, an anti-gammadeltaTCR antibody was added in several experiments. In several donors, the dominant CD3+CD56+NKG2C+ clonotypes were found to rank among the top 10 CD8+ clonotypes and to make up about 1.0-7.0% of CD8+ T cells. Those dominant clonotypes were again the most abundant among CD3+CD56-NKG2C+ cells in a few donors, at about 28.3-60.1%. Whether the expanded NKG2C-expressing T cell clones were specific for HCMV antigens remained unclear. The eight sequenced donors were randomly selected healthy volunteers, three men and five women. To determine HCMV serostatus, a commercial ELISA kit was used to detect HCMV-specific IgG in serum. Peripheral blood mononuclear cells were isolated from blood by Ficoll density gradient centrifugation. CD4+ and CD8+ T cells were isolated from PBMC by magnetic immunoseparation with Miltenyi isolation kits. Priming for cDNA synthesis came from the TCR beta constant segment, and two successive PCR amplification steps followed. Libraries were sequenced as 2 x 150 bp reads on Illumina HiSeq 2000/2500, MiSeq or NextSeq. MIGEC was used to demultiplex reads and group the reads by UMI, and MiTCR was used to assemble and quantify clonotypes. To remove erroneous sequences, TCR cDNA sequences were retained only when supported by two or more reads. The tcR package was used for downstream repertoire analysis, with clonotypes matched between fractions based on CDR3 nucleotide sequence plus V segment. Antigen specificity was annotated against VDJdb with VDJmatch, allowing one amino acid substitution in CDR3.

The material sequenced was CD8+ T cells sorted from PBMCs, taken 11 to 12 days after vaccination. This receptor was obtained from a man aged 50-60 years who received an inactivated influenza vaccine. Donor details come from another sample of the same person, matched by shared clones. The chain employs TRBV5-1 and TRBJ2-3, and 7 junction bases match TRBD2. The nucleotide sequence reads TGCGCCAGCAGCTTGGCCATGGGAGGGCCCACAGATACGCAGTATTTT. Its product reads: CASSLAMGGPTDTQYF. The CDR3, completed at both ends by the reference TRBV5-1 and TRBJ2-3 genes, gives the full variable domain KAGVTQTPRYLIKTRGQQVTLSCSPISGHRSVSWYQQTPGQGLQFLFEYFSETQRNKGNFPGRFSGRQFSNSRSEMNVSTLELGDSALYLCASSLAMGGPTDTQYFGPGTRLTVL.